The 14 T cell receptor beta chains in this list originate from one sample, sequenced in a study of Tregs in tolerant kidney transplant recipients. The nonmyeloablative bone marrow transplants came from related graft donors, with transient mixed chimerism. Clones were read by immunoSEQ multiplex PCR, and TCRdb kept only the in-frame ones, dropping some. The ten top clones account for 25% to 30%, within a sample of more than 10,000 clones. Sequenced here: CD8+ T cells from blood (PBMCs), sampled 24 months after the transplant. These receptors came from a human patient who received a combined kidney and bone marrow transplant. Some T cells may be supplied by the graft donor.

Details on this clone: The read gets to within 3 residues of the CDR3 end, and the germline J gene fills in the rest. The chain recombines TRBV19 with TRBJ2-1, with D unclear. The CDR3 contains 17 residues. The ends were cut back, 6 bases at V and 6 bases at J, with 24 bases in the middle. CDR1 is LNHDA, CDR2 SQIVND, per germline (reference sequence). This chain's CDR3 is CASRVRLSSLRSNEQFF. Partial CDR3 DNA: TGTGCCAGTAGGGTACGACTTTCTTCTTTGCGGTCCAATGAG.

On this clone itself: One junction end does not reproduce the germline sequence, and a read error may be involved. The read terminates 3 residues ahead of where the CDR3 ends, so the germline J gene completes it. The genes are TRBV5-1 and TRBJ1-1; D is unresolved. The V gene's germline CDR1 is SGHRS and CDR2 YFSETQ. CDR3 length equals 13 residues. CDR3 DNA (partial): TGCGCCAGCAGCGTGGAATTAGCGACTGAG. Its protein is CASSVELATE. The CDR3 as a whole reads CASSVELATEAFF.

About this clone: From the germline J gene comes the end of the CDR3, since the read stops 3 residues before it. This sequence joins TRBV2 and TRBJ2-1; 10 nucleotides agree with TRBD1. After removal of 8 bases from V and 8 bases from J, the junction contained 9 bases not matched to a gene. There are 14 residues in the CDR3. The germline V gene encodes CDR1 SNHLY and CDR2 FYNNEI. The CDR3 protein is CASGGQGVFDEQFF. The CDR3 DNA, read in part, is TGTGCCAGCGGAGGACAGGGGGTTTTCGATGAG. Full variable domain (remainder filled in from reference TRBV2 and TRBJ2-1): EPEVTQTPSHQVTQMGQEVILRCVPISNHLYFYWYRQILGQKVEFLVSFYNNEISEKSEIFDDQFSVERPDGSNFTLKIRSTKLEDSAMYFCASGGQGVFDEQFFGPGTRLTVL.

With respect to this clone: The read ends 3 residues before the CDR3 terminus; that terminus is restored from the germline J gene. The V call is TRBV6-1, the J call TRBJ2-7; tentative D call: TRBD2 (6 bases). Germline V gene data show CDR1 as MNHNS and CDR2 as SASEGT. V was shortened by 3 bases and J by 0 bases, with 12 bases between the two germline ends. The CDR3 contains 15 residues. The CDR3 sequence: CASSDGGFSSYEQYF. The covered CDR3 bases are TGTGCCAGCAGTGATGGGGGGTTTTCCTCCTACGAG.

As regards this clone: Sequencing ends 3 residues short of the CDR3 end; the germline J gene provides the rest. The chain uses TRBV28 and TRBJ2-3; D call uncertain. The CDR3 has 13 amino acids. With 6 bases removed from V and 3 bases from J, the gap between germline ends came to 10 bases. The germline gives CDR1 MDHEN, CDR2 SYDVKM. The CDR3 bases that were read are TGTGCCAGCAGCCGCGGCGATACAGATACG. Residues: CASSRGDTDT. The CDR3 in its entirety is CASSRGDTDTQYF.

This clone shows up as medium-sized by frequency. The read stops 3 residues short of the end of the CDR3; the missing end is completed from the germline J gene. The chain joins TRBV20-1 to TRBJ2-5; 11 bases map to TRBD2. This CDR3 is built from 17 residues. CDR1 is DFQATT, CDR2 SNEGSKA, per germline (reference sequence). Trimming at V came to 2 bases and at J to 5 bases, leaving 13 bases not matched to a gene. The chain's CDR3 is CSARMPGLAARVETQYF. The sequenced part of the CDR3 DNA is TGCAGTGCTAGAATGCCGGGACTAGCGGCAAGGGTGGAGACC.

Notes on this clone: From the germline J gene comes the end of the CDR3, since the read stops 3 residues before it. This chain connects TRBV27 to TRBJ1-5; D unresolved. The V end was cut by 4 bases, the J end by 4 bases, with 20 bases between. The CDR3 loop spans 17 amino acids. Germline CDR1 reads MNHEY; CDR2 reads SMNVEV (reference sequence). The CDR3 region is CASSSTDGVVGNQPQHF. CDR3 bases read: TGTGCCAGCAGTTCCACGGACGGGGTTGTGGGAAATCAGCCC.

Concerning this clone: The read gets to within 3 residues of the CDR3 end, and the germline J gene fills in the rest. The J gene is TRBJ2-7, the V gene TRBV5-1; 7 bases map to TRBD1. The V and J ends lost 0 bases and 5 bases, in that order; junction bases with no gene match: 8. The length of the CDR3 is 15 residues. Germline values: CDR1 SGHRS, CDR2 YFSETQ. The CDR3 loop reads CASSLADRARHEQYF. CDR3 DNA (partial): TGCGCCAGCAGCTTGGCCGACAGGGCTCGTCACGAG.

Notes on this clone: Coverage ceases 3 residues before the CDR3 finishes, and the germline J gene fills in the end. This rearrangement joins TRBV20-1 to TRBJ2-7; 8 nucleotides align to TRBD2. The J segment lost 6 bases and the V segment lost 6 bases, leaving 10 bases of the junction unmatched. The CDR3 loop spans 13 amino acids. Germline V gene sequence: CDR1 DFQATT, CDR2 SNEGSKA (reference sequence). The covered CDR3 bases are TGCAGTGCAACACTAGCGGCTTTAGGCGAG. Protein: CSATLAALGE. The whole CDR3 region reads CSATLAALGEQYF.

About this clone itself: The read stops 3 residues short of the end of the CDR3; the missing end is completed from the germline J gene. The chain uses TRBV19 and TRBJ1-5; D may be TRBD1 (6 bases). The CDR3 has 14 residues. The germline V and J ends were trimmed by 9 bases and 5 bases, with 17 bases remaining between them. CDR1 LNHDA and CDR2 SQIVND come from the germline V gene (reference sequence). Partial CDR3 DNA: TGTGCCAGCATCGACGGGGGGGCCCATCAGCCC. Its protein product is CASIDGGAHQP. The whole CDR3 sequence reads CASIDGGAHQPQHF.

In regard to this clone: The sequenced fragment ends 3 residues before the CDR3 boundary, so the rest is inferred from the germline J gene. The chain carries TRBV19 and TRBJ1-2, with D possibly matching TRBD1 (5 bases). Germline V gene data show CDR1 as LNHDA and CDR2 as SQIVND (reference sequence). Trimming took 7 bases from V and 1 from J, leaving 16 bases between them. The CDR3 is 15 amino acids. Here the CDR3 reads CASTGQGRDNYGYTF. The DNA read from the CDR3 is TGTGCCAGTACAGGGCAGGGCCGAGATAACTATGGC.

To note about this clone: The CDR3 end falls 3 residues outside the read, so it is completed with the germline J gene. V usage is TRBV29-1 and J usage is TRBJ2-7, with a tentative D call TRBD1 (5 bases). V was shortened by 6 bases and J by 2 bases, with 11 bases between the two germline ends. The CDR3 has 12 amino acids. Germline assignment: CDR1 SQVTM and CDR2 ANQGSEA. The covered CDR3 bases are TGCAGCGTCAGGGCATACCCCTACGAG. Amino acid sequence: CSVRAYPYE. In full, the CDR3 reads CSVRAYPYEQYF.

The CDR3 sequence: CASSLAGSGNTIYF. The CDR3 bases that were read are TGTGCCAGCAGCTTGGCAGGTTCTGGAAACACC. The gene calls are TRBV5-6 and TRBJ1-3, with D hard to call. The read stops 3 residues short of the end of the CDR3; the missing end is completed from the germline J gene. The CDR3 is made up of 14 amino acids. The V gene's germline CDR1 is SGHDT and CDR2 YYEEEE. V was cut by 0 bases and J by 1 base, with 5 bases left in between.

Incomplete CDR3 DNA: TGTGCCAGCAGCTTAGGGGGGGGACCCTACCCGTACCAAGAGACC. As protein: CASSLGGGPYPYQET. The whole CDR3 region reads CASSLGGGPYPYQETQYF. This chain links TRBV7-7 with TRBJ2-5, with TRBD2 identical over 7 bases. The read terminates 3 residues before the CDR3 end, so the remaining end is supplied by the germline J gene. Germline CDR1 reads SSHAT; CDR2 reads FNYEAQ (reference sequence). With 1 base clipped from V and 0 bases from J, the junction kept 11 bases outside the gene matches. The CDR3 covers 18 residues. The full variable domain, rest sourced from reference TRBV7-7 and TRBJ2-5, is GAGVSQSPRYKVTKRGQDVTLRCDPISSHATLYWYQQALGQGPEFLTYFNYEAQPDKSGLPSDRFSAERPEGSISTLTIQRTEQRDSAMYRCASSLGGGPYPYQETQYFGPGTRLLVL.